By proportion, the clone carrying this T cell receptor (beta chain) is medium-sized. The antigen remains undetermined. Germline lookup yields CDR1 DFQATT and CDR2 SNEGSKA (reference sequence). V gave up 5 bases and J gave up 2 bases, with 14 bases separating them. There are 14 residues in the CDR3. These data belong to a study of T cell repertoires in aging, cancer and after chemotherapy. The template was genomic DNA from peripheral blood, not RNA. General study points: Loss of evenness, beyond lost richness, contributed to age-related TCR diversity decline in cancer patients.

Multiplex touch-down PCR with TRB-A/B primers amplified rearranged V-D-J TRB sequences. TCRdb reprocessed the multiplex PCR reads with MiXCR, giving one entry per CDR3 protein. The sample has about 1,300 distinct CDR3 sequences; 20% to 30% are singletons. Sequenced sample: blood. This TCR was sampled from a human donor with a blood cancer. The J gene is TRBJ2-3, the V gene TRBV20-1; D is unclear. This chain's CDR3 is CSAPGQEITDTQYF. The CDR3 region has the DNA TGCAGTGCTCCCGGCCAGGAGATCACAGATACGCAGTATTTT.